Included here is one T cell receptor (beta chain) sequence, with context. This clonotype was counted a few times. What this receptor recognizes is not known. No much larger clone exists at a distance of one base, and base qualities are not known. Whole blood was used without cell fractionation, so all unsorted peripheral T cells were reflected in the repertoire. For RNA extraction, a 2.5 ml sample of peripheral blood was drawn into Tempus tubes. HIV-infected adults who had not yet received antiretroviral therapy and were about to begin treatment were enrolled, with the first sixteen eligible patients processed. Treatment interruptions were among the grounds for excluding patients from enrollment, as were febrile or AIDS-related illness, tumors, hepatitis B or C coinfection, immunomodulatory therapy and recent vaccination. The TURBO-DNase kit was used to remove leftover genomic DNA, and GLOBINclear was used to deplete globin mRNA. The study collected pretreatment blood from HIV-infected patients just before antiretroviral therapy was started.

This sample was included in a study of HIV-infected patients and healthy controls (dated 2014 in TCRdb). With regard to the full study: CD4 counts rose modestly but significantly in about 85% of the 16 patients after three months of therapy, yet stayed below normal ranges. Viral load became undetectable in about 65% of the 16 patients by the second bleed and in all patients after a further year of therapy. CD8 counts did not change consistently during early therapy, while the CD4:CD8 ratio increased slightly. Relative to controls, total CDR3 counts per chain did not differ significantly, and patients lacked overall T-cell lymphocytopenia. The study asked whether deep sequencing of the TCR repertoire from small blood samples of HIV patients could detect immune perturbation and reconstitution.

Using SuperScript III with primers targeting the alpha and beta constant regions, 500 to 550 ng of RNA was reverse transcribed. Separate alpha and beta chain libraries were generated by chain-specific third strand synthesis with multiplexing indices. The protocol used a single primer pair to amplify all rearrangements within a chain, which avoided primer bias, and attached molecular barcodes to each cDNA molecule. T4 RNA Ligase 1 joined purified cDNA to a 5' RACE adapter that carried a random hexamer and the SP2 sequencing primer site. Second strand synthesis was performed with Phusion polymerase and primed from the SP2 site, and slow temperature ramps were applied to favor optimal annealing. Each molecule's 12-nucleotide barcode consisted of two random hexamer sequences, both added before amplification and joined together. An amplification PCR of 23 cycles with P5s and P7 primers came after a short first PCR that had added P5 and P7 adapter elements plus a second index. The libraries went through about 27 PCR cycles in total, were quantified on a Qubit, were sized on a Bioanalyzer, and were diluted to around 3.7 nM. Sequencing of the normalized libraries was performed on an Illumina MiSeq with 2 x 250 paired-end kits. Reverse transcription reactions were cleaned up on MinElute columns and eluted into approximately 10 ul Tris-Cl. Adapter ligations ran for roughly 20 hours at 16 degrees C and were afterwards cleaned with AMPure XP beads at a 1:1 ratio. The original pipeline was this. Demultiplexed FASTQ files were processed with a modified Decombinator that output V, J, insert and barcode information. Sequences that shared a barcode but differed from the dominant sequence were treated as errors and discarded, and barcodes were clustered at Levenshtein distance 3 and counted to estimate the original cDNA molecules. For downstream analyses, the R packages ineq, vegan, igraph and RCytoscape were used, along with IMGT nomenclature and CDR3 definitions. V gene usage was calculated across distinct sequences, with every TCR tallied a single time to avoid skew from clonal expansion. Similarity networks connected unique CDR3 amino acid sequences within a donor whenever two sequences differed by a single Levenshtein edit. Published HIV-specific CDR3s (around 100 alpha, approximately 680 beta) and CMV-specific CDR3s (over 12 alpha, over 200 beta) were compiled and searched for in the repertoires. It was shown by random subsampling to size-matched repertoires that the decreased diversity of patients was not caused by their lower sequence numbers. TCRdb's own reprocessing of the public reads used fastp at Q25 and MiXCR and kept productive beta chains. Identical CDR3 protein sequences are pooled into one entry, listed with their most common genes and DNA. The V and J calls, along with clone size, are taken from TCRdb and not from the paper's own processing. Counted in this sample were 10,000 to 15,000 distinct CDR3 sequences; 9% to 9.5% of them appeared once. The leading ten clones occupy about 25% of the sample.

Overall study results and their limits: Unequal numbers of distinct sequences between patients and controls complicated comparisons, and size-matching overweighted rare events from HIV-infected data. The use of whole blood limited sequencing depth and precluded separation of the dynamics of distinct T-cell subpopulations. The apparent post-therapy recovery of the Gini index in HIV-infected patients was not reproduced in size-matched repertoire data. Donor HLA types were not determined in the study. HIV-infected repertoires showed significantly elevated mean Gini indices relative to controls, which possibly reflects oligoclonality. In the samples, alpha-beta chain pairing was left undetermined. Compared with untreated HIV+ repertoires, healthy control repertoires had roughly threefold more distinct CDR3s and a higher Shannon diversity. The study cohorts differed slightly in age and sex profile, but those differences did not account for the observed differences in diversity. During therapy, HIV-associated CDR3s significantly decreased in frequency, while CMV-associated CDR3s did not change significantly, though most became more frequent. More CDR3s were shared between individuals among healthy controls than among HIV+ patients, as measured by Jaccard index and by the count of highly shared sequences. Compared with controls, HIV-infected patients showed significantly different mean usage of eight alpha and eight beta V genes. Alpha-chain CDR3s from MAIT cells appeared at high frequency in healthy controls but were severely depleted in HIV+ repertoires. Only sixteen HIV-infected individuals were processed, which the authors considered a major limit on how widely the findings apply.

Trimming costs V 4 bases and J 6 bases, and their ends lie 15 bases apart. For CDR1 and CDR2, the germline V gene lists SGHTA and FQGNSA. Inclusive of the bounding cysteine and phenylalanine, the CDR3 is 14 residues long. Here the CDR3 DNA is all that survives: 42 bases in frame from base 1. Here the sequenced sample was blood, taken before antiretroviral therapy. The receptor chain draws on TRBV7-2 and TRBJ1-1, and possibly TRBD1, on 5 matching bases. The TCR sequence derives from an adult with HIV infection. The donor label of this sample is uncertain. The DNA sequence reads TGTGCCAGCAGCTGGGGGGGTAACTTGGCTGAAGCTTTCTTT. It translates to CASSWGGNLAEAFF. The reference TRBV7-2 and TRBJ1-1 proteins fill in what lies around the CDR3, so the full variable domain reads GAGVSQSPSNKVTEKGKDVELRCDPISGHTALYWYRQSLGQGLEFLIYFQGNSAPDKSGLPSDRFSAERTGGSVSTLTIQRTQQEDSAVYLCASSWGGNLAEAFFGQGTRLTVV.